This TCR beta chain is from a study of blood T cell repertoires in COVID-19. Sequenced by immunoSEQ multiplex PCR; TCRdb stores in-frame clones only, minus some. The repertoire includes 300,000 to 350,000 clones, about 91% of them detected once, and roughly a tenth sits in the top ten. From germline, CDR1 is SGHTS and CDR2 YDEGEE. The CDR3 runs 14 residues. The V gene lost 5 bases and the J gene lost 6 bases, with 17 bases spanning the gap. Seattle participants joined during active infection and were tracked over time. The sample consisted of peripheral blood. The chain carries TRBV5-8 and TRBJ1-2; D possibly corresponds to TRBD1 (6 bases). This TCR derives from a man in his thirties or forties with COVID-19, enrolled during active disease. CDR3 DNA sequence: TGTGCCAGCAGTTGGGACACCGTCAAAGATGGCTACACCTTC. Translated, it gives CASSWDTVKDGYTF.